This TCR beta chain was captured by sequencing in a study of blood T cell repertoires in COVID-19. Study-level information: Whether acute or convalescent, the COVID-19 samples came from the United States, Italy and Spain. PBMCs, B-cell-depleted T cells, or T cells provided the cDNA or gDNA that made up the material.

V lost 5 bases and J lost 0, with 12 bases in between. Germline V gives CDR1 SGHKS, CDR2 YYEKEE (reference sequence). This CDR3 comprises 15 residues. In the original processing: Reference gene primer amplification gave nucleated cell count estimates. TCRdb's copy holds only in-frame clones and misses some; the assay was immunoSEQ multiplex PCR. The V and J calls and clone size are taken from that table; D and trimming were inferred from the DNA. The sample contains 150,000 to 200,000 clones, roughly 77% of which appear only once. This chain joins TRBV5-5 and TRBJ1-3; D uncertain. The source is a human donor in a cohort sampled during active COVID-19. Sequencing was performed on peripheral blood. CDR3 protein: CASSYQLNSGNTIYF. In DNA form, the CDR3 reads TGTGCCAGCAGTTATCAACTGAACTCTGGAAACACCATATATTTT.